This T cell receptor (beta chain) appears in the sequencing data of a study of T-cell memory formation after mild COVID-19. Study-wide background: Across donors, TCR clusters were largely donor specific. General study results and limits: Clones from the second wave (peaking day 37) had unconfirmed SARS-CoV-2 specificity. Day 15 to 85 contracting clones showed balanced CD4/CD8; day 15 to 37 expanders favored CD4+. The main location of contracting CD4+ clones was CM and EM, and that of contracting CD8+ clones was EMRA.

About this clonotype: Its matching antigen is unknown.

TCRdb re-called the 5' RACE reads through MiXCR, storing one row per CDR3 protein. The sample shows roughly 320,000 distinct CDR3 sequences, around 27% of them seen only once. The source is an adult woman who had mild COVID-19 (a few samples of this study predate the infection). Cell type and time point are not known. The sequencing input was PBMCs or a T cell subset sorted from them (not recorded which).

The CDR3 here is CASSLDDWGGSYEQYF. In DNA, the CDR3 is TGTGCCAGCAGCTTAGATGACTGGGGAGGCTCCTACGAGCAGTACTTC. The J gene is TRBJ2-7, the V gene TRBV7-9; tentatively, D is TRBD2 (6 bases). There are 16 residues in the CDR3. Germline V gene data show CDR1 as SEHNR and CDR2 as FQNEAQ (reference sequence). V was pared by 1 base and J by 0 bases, with 13 bases between.